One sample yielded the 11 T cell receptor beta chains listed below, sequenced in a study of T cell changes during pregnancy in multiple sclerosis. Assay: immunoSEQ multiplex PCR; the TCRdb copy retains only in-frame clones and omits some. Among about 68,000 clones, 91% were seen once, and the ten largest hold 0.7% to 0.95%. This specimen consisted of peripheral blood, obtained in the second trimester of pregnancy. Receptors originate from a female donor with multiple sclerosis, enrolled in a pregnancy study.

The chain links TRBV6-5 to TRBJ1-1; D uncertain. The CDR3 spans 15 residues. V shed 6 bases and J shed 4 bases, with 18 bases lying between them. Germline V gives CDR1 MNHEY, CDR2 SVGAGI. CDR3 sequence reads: CASSRPGRPSTEAFF. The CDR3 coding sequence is TGTGCCAGCAGCCGTCCCGGCAGGCCGAGCACTGAAGCTTTCTTT.

This CDR3 reads CASSFDRLSYEQYF. The CDR3 nucleotides read TGTGCCAGCAGTTTCGACAGGCTCTCCTACGAGCAGTACTTC. The chain carries TRBV6-6 and TRBJ2-7; D is perhaps TRBD1 (6 bases). V lost 4 bases and J 0 bases, leaving 10 bases between the germline ends. This CDR3 contains 14 residues. In germline, CDR1 is MNHNY, CDR2 SVGAGI (reference sequence).

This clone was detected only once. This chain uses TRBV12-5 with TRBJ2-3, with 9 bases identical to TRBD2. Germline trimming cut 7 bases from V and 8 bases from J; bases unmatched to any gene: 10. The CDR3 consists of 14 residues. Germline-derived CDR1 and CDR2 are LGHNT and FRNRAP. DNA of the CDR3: TGTGCTAGTGCCCCCGGGACTAGCCCCCGTACGCAGTATTTT. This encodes CASAPGTSPRTQYF.

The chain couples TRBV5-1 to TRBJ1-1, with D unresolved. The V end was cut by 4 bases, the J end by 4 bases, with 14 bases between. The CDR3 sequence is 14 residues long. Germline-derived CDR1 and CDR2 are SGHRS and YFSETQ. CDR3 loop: CASSLRETSTEAFF. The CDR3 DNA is TGCGCCAGCAGCCTCCGGGAAACGAGCACTGAAGCTTTCTTT.

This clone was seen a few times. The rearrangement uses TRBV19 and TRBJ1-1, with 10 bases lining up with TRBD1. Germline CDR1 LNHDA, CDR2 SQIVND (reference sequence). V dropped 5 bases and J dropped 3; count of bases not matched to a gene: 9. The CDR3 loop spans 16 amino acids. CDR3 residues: CASSGDRGRWDTEAFF. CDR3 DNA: TGTGCCAGTAGTGGAGACAGGGGGCGTTGGGACACTGAAGCTTTCTTT.

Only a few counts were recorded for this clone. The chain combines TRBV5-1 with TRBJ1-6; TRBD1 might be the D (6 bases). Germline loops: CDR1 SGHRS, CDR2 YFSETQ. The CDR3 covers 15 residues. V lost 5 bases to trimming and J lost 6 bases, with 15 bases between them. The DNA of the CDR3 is TGCGCCAGCAGTACCGGACAGAGCTTTAATTCACCCCTCCACTTT. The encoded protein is CASSTGQSFNSPLHF.

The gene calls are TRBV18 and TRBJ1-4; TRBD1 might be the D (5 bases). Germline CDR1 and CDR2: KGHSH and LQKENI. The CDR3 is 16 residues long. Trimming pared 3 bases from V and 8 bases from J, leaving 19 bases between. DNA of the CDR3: TGTGCCAGCTCACCCGCTCGTACGACCCGGGGGGAAAAACTGTTTTTT. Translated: CASSPARTTRGEKLFF.

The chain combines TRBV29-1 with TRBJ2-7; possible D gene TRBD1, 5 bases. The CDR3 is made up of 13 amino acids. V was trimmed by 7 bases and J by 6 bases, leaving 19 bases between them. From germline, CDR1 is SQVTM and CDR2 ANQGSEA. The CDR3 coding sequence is TGCAGCGCACGACCGGACACCCGTTCCGAGCAGTACTTC. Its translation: CSARPDTRSEQYF.

The CDR3 bases are TGCGCCAGCAGCCATAACGCGCGGGGGGGCTCTGAGCAGTTCTTC. Amino acid sequence: CASSHNARGGSEQFF. The gene calls are TRBV4-3 and TRBJ2-1, with 9 positions matching TRBD2. CDR1 is LGHNA, CDR2 YSLEER, per germline. Trimming at V came to 3 bases and at J to 9 bases, leaving 9 bases not matched to a gene. The CDR3 is made up of 15 amino acids.

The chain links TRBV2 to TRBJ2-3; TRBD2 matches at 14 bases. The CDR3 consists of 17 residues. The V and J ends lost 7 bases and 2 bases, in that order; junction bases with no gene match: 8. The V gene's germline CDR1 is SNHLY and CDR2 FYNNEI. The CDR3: CASTKRGLAGDTDTQYF. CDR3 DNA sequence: TGTGCCAGCACCAAAAGGGGACTAGCGGGGGACACAGATACGCAGTATTTT.

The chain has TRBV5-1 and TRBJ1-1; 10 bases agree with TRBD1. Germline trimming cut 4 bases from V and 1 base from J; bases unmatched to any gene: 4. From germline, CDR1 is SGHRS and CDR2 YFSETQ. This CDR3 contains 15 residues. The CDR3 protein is CASSRGDRGNTEAFF. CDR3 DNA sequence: TGCGCCAGCAGCCGCGGGGACAGGGGGAACACTGAAGCTTTCTTT.